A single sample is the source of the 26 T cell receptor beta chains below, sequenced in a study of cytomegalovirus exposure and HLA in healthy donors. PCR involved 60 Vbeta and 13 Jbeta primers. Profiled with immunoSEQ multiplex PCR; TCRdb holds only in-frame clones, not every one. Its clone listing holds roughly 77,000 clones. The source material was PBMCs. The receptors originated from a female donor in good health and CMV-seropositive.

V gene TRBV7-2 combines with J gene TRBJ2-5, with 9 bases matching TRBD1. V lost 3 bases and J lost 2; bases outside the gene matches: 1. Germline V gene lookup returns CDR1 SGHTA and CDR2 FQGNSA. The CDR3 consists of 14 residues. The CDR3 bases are TGTGCCAGCAGCTTCGGGACAGGGCAAGAGACCCAGTACTTC. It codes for CASSFGTGQETQYF.

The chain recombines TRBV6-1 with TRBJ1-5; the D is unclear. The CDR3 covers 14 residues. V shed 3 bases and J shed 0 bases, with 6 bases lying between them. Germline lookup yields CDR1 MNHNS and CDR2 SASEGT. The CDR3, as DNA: TGTGCCAGCAGTGATACTATTAGCAATCAGCCCCAGCATTTT. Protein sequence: CASSDTISNQPQHF.

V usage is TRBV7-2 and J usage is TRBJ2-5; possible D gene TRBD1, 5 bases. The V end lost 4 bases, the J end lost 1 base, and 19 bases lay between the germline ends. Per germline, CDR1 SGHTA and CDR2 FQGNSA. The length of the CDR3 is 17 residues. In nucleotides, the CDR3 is TGTGCCAGCAGCTATGGGGTTGGTCAGGGCCCCCAAGAGACCCAGTACTTC. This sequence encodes CASSYGVGQGPQETQYF.

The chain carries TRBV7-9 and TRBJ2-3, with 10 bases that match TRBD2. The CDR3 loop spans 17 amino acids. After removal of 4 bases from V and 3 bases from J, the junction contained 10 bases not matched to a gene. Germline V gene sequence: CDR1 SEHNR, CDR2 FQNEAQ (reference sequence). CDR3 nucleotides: TGTGCCAGCAGCTCCGGGGCAATAGCGGGAGGTACAGATACGCAGTATTTT. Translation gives CASSSGAIAGGTDTQYF.

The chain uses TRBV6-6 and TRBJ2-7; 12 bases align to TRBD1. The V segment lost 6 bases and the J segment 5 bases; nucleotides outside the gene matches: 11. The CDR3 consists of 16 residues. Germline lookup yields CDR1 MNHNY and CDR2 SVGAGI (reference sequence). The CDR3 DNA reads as TGTGCCAGCAGCCGCTTTTCGGGACAGGGGGCACACGAGCAGTACTTC. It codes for CASSRFSGQGAHEQYF.

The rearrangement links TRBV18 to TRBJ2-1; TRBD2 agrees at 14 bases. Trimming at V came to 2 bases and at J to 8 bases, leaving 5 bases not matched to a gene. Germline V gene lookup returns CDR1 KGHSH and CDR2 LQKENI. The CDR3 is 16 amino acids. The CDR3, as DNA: TGTGCCAGCTCACCAACCGGGACTAGCGGGAGTGATGAGCAGTTCTTC. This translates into CASSPTGTSGSDEQFF.

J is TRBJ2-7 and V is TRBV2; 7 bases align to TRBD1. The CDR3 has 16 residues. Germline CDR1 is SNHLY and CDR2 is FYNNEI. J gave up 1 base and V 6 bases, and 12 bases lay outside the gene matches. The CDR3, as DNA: TGTGCCAGCAGCGCATACTCAGGGGGAATGTCCTACGAGCAGTACTTC. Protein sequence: CASSAYSGGMSYEQYF.

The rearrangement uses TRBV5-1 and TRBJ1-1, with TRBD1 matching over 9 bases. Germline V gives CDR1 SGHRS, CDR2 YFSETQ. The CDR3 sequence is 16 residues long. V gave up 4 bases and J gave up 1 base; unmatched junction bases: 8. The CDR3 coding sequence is TGCGCCAGCAGCCAAGGACAGGGGACAGGGAACACTGAAGCTTTCTTT. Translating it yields CASSQGQGTGNTEAFF.

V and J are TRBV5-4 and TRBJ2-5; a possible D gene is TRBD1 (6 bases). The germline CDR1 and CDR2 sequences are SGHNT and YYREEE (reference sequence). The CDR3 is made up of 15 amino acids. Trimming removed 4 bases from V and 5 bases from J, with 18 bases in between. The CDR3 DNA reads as TGTGCCAGCAGCCTCCCTGTTGGGGGCGGGGAGACCCAGTACTTC. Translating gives CASSLPVGGGETQYF. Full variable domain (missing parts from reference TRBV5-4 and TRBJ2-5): ETGVTQSPTHLIKTRGQQVTLRCSSQSGHNTVSWYQQALGQGPQFIFQYYREEENGRGNFPPRFSGLQFPNYSSELNVNALELDDSALYLCASSLPVGGGETQYFGPGTRLLVL.

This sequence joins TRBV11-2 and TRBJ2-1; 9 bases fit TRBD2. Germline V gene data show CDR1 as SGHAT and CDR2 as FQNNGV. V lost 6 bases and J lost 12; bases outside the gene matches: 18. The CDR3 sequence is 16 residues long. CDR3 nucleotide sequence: TGTGCCAGCAGATCCACAGCGGGGGGACCCGTGCTTGGGCAGTTCTTC. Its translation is CASRSTAGGPVLGQFF.

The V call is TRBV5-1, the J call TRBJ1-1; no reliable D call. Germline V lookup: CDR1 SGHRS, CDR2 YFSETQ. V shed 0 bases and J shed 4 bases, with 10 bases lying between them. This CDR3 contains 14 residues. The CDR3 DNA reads TGCGCCAGCAGCTTGGCCGGGGTTCCCACTGAAGCTTTCTTT. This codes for CASSLAGVPTEAFF.

The DNA for the CDR3 is TGTGCAAGTCGCCCGGGACAGGGGCAGACGAACACTGAAGCTTTCTTT. This translates into CASRPGQGQTNTEAFF. V usage is TRBV12-2 and J usage is TRBJ1-1; the DNA was not compared with TRBD1, the D call given in the table. TRBV12-2 is recorded as a pseudogene. This CDR3 is 16 amino acids long.

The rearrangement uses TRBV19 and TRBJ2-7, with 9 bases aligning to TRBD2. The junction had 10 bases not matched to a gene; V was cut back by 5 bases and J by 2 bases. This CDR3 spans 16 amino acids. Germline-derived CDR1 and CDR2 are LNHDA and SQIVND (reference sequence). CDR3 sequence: CASSRVGAGGAYEQYF. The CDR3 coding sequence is TGTGCCAGTAGTCGCGTAGGAGCGGGGGGTGCCTACGAGCAGTACTTC.

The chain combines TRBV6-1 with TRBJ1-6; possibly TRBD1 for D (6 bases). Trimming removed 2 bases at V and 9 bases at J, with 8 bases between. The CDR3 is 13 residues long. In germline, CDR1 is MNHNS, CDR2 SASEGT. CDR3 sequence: CASSEQGSSPLHF. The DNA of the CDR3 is TGTGCCAGCAGTGAACAGGGGTCTTCACCCCTCCACTTT.

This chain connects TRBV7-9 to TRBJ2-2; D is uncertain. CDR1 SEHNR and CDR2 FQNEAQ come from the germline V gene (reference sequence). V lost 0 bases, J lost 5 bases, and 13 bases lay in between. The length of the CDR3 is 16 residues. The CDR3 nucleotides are TGTGCCAGCAGCTTAGCGTGGATAGGAGCGACCGGGGAGCTGTTTTTT. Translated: CASSLAWIGATGELFF.

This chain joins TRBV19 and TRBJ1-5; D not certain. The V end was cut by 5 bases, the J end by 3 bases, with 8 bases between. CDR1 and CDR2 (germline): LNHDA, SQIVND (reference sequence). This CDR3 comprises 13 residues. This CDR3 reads CASSPRYNQPQHF. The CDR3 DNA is TGTGCCAGTAGTCCGAGATACAATCAGCCCCAGCATTTT.

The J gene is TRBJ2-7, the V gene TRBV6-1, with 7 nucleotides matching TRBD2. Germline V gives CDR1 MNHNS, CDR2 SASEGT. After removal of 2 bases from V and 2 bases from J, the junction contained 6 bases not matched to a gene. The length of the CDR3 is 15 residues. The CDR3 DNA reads TGTGCCAGCAGTGAAAATGTGGGAGGGCCCTACGAGCAGTACTTC. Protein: CASSENVGGPYEQYF.

In nucleotides, the CDR3 is TGTGCCACCCGATCGGGTAGCTCTCAGCCCCAGCATTTT. Translated: CATRSGSSQPQHF. The chain carries TRBV28 and TRBJ1-5; unclear D gene. Germline V CDR1 and CDR2: MDHEN, SYDVKM. V was cut by 10 bases and J by 6 bases, with 16 bases left in between. This CDR3 comprises 13 residues.

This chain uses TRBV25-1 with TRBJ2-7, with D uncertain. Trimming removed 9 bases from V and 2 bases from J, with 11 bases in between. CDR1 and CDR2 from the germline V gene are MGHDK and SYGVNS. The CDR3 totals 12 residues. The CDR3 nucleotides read TGTGCCAGTTGGTTGGGCCCCTACGAGCAGTACTTC. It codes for CASWLGPYEQYF.

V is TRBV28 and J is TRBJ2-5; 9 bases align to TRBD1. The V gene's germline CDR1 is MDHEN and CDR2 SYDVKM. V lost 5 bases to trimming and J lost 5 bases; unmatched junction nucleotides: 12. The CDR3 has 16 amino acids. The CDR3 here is CASSTSGTGSGETQYF. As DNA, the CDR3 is TGTGCCAGCAGTACGTCCGGGACAGGGAGTGGGGAGACCCAGTACTTC.

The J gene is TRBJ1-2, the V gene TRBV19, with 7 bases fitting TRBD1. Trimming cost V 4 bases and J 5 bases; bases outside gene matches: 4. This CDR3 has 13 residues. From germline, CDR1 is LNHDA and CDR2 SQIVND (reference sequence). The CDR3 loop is CASSTTGRYGYTF. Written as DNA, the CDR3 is TGTGCCAGTAGTACGACAGGGCGGTATGGCTACACCTTC.

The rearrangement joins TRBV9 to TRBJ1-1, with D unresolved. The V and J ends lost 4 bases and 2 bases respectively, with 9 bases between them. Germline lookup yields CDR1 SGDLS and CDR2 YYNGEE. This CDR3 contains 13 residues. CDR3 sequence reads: CASSRRGNTEAFF. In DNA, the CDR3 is TGTGCCAGCAGCCGTCGGGGTAACACTGAAGCTTTCTTT.

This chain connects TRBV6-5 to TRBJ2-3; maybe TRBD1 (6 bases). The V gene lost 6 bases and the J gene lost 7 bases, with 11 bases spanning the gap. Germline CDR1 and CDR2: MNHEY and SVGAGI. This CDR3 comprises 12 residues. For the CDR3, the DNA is TGTGCCAGCAGCCAGACAGGCTATACGCAGTATTTT. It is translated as CASSQTGYTQYF.

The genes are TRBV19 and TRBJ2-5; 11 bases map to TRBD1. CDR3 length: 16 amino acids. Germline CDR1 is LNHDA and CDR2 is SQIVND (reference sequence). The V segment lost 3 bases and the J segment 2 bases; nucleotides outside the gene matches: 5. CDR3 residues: CASSMGQGELQETQYF. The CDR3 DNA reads TGTGCCAGTAGTATGGGACAGGGGGAATTACAAGAGACCCAGTACTTC.

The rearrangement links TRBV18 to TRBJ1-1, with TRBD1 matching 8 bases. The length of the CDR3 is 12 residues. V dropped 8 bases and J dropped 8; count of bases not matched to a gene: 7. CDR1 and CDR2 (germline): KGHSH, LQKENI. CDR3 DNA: TGTGCCAGCAAGACCGACAGGGGCGAAGCTTTCTTT. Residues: CASKTDRGEAFF.

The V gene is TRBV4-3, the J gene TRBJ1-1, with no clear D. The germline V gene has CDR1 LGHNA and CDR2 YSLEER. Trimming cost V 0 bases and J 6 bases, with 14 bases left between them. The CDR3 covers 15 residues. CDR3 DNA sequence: TGCGCCAGCAGCCAAGAGGCCAGGATCGACGCTGAAGCTTTCTTT. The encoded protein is CASSQEARIDAEAFF.